This T cell receptor (beta chain) emerged from a study of blood T cell repertoires in COVID-19. Study at large: The origin of the acute and convalescent COVID-19 samples was the United States, Italy and Spain. From T cells, B-cell-depleted T cells, or PBMCs came the material, which was cDNA or gDNA.

Germline CDR1 is SQVTM and CDR2 is ANQGSEA. Trimming took 4 bases from V and 0 from J; bases not matched to a gene: 9. CDR3 length: 17 amino acids. Per the study methods: Nucleated cell number was recorded as an estimate derived from reference gene primer amplification. TCRdb's copy holds only in-frame clones and misses some; the assay was immunoSEQ multiplex PCR. Clonal size and the V and J genes are those of that table, whereas D and trimming came from the DNA. This table has 100,000 to 150,000 clones, about 89% appearing once. Seattle-derived patients entered the study during active infection and were followed longitudinally.

Input material: peripheral blood. This clonotype was obtained from a man in his 60s with COVID-19, enrolled during active disease. J is TRBJ1-3 and V is TRBV29-1; 10 bases fit TRBD1. CDR3 protein: CSVGWFGQGVSGNTIYF. The CDR3 bases are TGCAGCGTTGGATGGTTCGGACAGGGGGTCTCTGGAAACACCATATATTTT.